This entry lists 16 T cell receptor beta chains sequenced from one sample in a study of radiotherapy plus CTLA-4 blockade in lung cancer. Only in-frame clones appear in the TCRdb table, and some are missing; sequencing was by immunoSEQ multiplex PCR. The sample lists about 53,000 clones, approximately 84% occurring once. Material: peripheral blood, obtained from a patient treated with radiotherapy plus ipilimumab. The source is a human donor with non-small cell lung cancer whose response to radiotherapy plus ipilimumab could not be evaluated.

DNA of the CDR3: TGTGCCAGCAGTGTCTTTCCTAGCGGAATCTCCTACGAGCAGTACTTC. Amino acid sequence: CASSVFPSGISYEQYF. V gene TRBV2 combines with J gene TRBJ2-7; 7 bases map to TRBD2. Germline V gene lookup returns CDR1 SNHLY and CDR2 FYNNEI. The junction had 9 bases not matched to a gene; V was cut back by 4 bases and J by 0 bases. The CDR3 is 16 amino acids.

This chain uses TRBV7-9 with TRBJ2-1, with 10 bases aligning to TRBD2. V lost 1 base to trimming and J lost 6 bases; unmatched junction nucleotides: 15. This CDR3 comprises 19 residues. Germline CDR1 SEHNR, CDR2 FQNEAQ (reference sequence). In DNA form, the CDR3 reads TGTGCCAGCAGCTTAGGGGGTACATTAGCGGGAGGAATGGGCAATGAGCAGTTCTTC. Its protein is CASSLGGTLAGGMGNEQFF. The whole variable domain, filled in from reference TRBV7-9 and TRBJ2-1, reads DTGVSQNPRHKITKRGQNVTFRCDPISEHNRLYWYRQTLGQGPEFLTYFQNEAQLEKSRLLSDRFSAERPKGSFSTLEIQRTEQGDSAMYLCASSLGGTLAGGMGNEQFFGPGTRLTVL.

The V and J genes are TRBV7-9 and TRBJ2-1; 7 bases map to TRBD2. CDR1 is SEHNR, CDR2 FQNEAQ, per germline (reference sequence). The CDR3 is 16 amino acids. The V segment lost 5 bases and the J segment 7 bases; nucleotides outside the gene matches: 14. CDR3 amino acids: CASSGKLAFAGNEQFF. Here the CDR3 DNA reads TGTGCCAGCAGCGGAAAACTAGCGTTTGCAGGTAATGAGCAGTTCTTC.

This clone was seen once. V and J are TRBV14 and TRBJ1-2; tentatively, D is TRBD1 (6 bases). V lost 4 bases and J 3 bases, leaving 27 bases between the germline ends. Germline CDR1 is SGHDN and CDR2 is FVKESK. This CDR3 contains 19 residues. The CDR3 bases are TGTGCCAGCAGCCTCAGGAGGGGGGGCTCCTGGGTAGAGGACTATGGCTACACCTTC. Residues: CASSLRRGGSWVEDYGYTF. Full variable domain (rest looked up from reference TRBV14 and TRBJ1-2): EAGVTQFPSHSVIEKGQTVTLRCDPISGHDNLYWYRRVMGKEIKFLLHFVKESKQDESGMPNNRFLAERTGGTYSTLKVQPAELEDSGVYFCASSLRRGGSWVEDYGYTFGSGTRLTVV.

V is TRBV28 and J is TRBJ2-7; TRBD1 matches at 9 bases. The V gene end was trimmed by 6 bases and the J gene end by 2 bases; junction bases not matched to a gene: 5. Germline V lookup: CDR1 MDHEN, CDR2 SYDVKM. The CDR3 length is 14 residues. CDR3 sequence: CASRGTGRAYEQYF. CDR3 DNA sequence: TGTGCCAGCAGGGGGACAGGGAGGGCCTACGAGCAGTACTTC.

This clone was observed a single time. This sequence joins TRBV6-6 and TRBJ1-2, with 11 bases identical to TRBD1. Germline V gives CDR1 MNHNY, CDR2 SVGAGI (reference sequence). This CDR3 is built from 16 residues. Germline trimming cut 8 bases from V and 2 bases from J; bases unmatched to any gene: 10. The CDR3 region has the DNA TGTGCCAGCGGCGCCGGGACAGGGGGAACAAACTATGGCTACACCTTC. Its protein product is CASGAGTGGTNYGYTF.

V is TRBV29-1 and J is TRBJ2-1; no clear D. The CDR3 is 13 residues long. The V gene lost 5 bases and the J gene lost 5 bases, with 13 bases spanning the gap. The germline V gene has CDR1 SQVTM and CDR2 ANQGSEA. The CDR3 region is CSVSVLGNNEQFF. The CDR3, as DNA: TGCAGCGTTTCCGTTCTAGGAAACAATGAGCAGTTCTTC.

V gene TRBV7-9 combines with J gene TRBJ2-7, with 8 bases that match TRBD2. Germline trimming cut 6 bases from V and 5 bases from J; bases unmatched to any gene: 9. This CDR3 comprises 14 residues. Per germline, CDR1 SEHNR and CDR2 FQNEAQ (reference sequence). CDR3 coding DNA: TGTGCCAGCAGTCACGGGGGGGCTCGTGACGAGCAGTACTTC. It is translated as CASSHGGARDEQYF.

Here the CDR3 DNA reads TGTGCCAGCACCGGACAGATGAACACTGAAGCTTTCTTT. Its translation: CASTGQMNTEAFF. The rearrangement joins TRBV7-2 to TRBJ1-1, with a weak D call TRBD1 (6 bases). Germline V lookup: CDR1 SGHTA, CDR2 FQGNSA. This CDR3 is built from 13 residues. The V end lost 7 bases, the J end lost 0 bases, and 9 bases lay between the germline ends.

The chain uses TRBV27 and TRBJ2-7, with a possible D match to TRBD1 (7 bases). V lost 6 bases and J 6 bases, leaving 12 bases between the germline ends. Germline CDR1 MNHEY, CDR2 SMNVEV (reference sequence). This CDR3 is built from 12 residues. The CDR3 loop is CASSPQGGEQYF. CDR3 nucleotides: TGTGCCAGCAGCCCGCAGGGGGGCGAGCAGTACTTC.

This chain uses TRBV14 with TRBJ2-3, with 8 bases that match TRBD2. V shed 1 base and J 3 bases; nucleotides not matched to a gene: 12. Germline loops: CDR1 SGHDN, CDR2 FVKESK. The CDR3 is 18 residues long. CDR3 nucleotide sequence: TGTGCCAGCAGCCAAGTACGAGCGGGAGTGGGTTTAACAGATACGCAGTATTTT. It codes for CASSQVRAGVGLTDTQYF.

The CDR3 spells CASSTGPGLAPYEQYF. CDR3 coding DNA: TGTGCCAGCAGCACGGGGCCGGGACTAGCCCCCTACGAGCAGTACTTC. This sequence joins TRBV11-2 and TRBJ2-7, with 9 bases identical to TRBD2. CDR3 size: 16 residues. Germline assignment: CDR1 SGHAT and CDR2 FQNNGV. V lost 5 bases to trimming and J lost 2 bases; unmatched junction nucleotides: 10.

The rearrangement links TRBV5-4 to TRBJ1-2, with D possibly matching TRBD1 (6 bases). The germline gives CDR1 SGHNT, CDR2 YYREEE (reference sequence). With 3 bases removed from V and 0 bases from J, the gap between germline ends came to 15 bases. CDR3 length: 16 amino acids. The CDR3 sequence is CASSSLTGPPNYGYTF. The CDR3 nucleotides read TGTGCCAGCAGCTCTCTCACAGGGCCACCTAACTATGGCTACACCTTC.

Of note for this clone: At one boundary the junction diverges from the germline segment, which might be a read error. This chain uses TRBV6-5 with TRBJ1-2, with D tentatively TRBD1 (6 bases). In germline, CDR1 is MNHEY, CDR2 SVGAGI. The CDR3 contains 14 residues. CDR3 DNA: TGTGCCAGCAGTTACTCGGCAGGGGAGAAGGGCTGCACCTTC. As protein: CASSYSAGEKGCTF.

The CDR3 sequence: CASSQSQLAGASYEQYF. Here the CDR3 DNA reads TGTGCCAGCAGCCAAAGTCAACTAGCGGGGGCCTCCTACGAGCAGTACTTC. This chain links TRBV4-2 with TRBJ2-7, with TRBD2 matching 11 bases. Germline V gene data show CDR1 as LGHNA and CDR2 as YNFKEQ. CDR3 length equals 17 residues. The ends lost 2 bases at V and 0 bases at J; junction bases unmatched: 6.

The V call is TRBV27, the J call TRBJ1-5; the match to TRBD1 covers 7 bases. With 6 bases clipped from V and 2 bases from J, the junction kept 4 bases outside the gene matches. CDR3 length: 14 amino acids. Germline lookup yields CDR1 MNHEY and CDR2 SMNVEV (reference sequence). The CDR3 DNA reads TGTGCCAGCAGGCACAGGGGAGGCAATCAGCCCCAGCATTTT. Translation gives CASRHRGGNQPQHF.